The 32 T cell receptor beta chains in this list originate from one sample, sequenced in a study of T cell repertoires in cytomegalovirus infection (dated by TCRdb to between 2018 and 2020). Sequencing instrument: Illumina HiSeq 1500. Clones were called with MiXCR by TCRdb after fastp trimmed the public reads at Q25, and only in-frame beta chains were retained. When rows share a CDR3 protein, they turn into one entry using the most common DNA and genes. The sample table lists approximately 250,000 distinct CDR3 sequences, around 6.2% of them with a count of one. Clones ranked in the top ten supply more than 5.5% of the sample. Sequencing was carried out using PBMCs. All receptors derive from a human donor in good health (CMV status not recorded). Some clones in this sample may be carry-over from other donors' samples.

This clonotype was observed many times. V is TRBV2 and J is TRBJ1-2; 7 bases fit TRBD1. The V segment lost 7 bases and the J segment 8 bases; nucleotides outside the gene matches: 16. Germline V CDR1 and CDR2: SNHLY, FYNNEI. The CDR3 spans 15 residues. CDR3 sequence reads: CASTPRDRVGEGYTF. The CDR3 nucleotides read TGTGCCAGCACTCCCCGGGACAGAGTTGGTGAAGGCTACACCTTC.

This clonotype showed up many times. The rearrangement links TRBV29-1 to TRBJ2-5; the D is unclear. The CDR3 extends over 13 amino acids. Trimming removed 4 bases at V and 1 base at J, with 10 bases between. Looked up from germline, CDR1 is SQVTM and CDR2 is ANQGSEA. CDR3 protein: CSVADSSQETQYF. DNA for the CDR3: TGCAGCGTTGCGGATAGCAGCCAAGAGACCCAGTACTTC. The whole variable domain, remainder taken from reference TRBV29-1 and TRBJ2-5, is SAVISQKPSRDICQRGTSLTIQCQVDSQVTMMFWYRQQPGQSLTLIATANQGSEATYESGFVIDKFPISRPNLTFSTLTVSNMSPEDSSIYLCSVADSSQETQYFGPGTRLLVL.

This clonotype was seen ten or more times. This chain links TRBV10-3 with TRBJ2-3, with TRBD2 as a possible D gene (6 bases). The CDR3 extends over 13 amino acids. V gave up 4 bases and J gave up 4 bases, with 9 bases separating them. From germline, CDR1 is ENHRY and CDR2 SYGVKD. CDR3 region: CAISASGADTQYF. The CDR3 DNA is TGTGCCATCAGTGCCTCGGGGGCAGATACGCAGTATTTT.

This clonotype was seen once. A read error is possible here, since a much larger clone lies one base away. The chain carries TRBV6-5 and TRBJ2-5; D not certain. V lost 10 bases to trimming and J lost 1 base, with 13 bases between them. Germline V gene data show CDR1 as MNHEY and CDR2 as SVGAGI. The CDR3 is 13 residues long. This CDR3 reads CANQRGVQETQYF. The CDR3 nucleotides are TGTGCCAACCAACGCGGAGTCCAAGAGACCCAGTACTTC.

Ten or more counts support this clonotype. This chain uses TRBV7-2 with TRBJ2-7; D is unclear. CDR1 and CDR2 from the germline V gene are SGHTA and FQGNSA. Between the trimmed V and J ends, which lost 2 bases and 4 bases, there was a span of 6 bases. This CDR3 spans 12 amino acids. CDR3 region: CASSLWLYEQYF. In DNA, the CDR3 is TGTGCCAGCAGCTTATGGCTTTACGAGCAGTACTTC.

In this sample, this clonotype turned up a few times. V is TRBV19 and J is TRBJ1-1, with a possible D match to TRBD1 (6 bases). This CDR3 is built from 14 residues. The V and J ends lost 3 bases and 0 bases respectively, with 8 bases between them. CDR1 and CDR2 from the germline V gene are LNHDA and SQIVND (reference sequence). The CDR3 loop is CASSMDSMNTEAFF. DNA of the CDR3: TGTGCCAGTAGTATGGACAGCATGAACACTGAAGCTTTCTTT.

V usage is TRBV14 and J usage is TRBJ2-2; D remains ambiguous. Trimming shortened V by 4 bases and J by 0 bases, and 9 bases separated the two germline ends. CDR3 size: 15 residues. CDR1 and CDR2 from the germline V gene are SGHDN and FVKESK. DNA of the CDR3: TGTGCCAGCAGCCGCATACAGTCGAACACCGGGGAGCTGTTTTTT. Amino acids: CASSRIQSNTGELFF.

This clonotype was found many times. This sequence joins TRBV7-2 and TRBJ2-2; D is possibly TRBD2 (6 bases). Trimming took off 1 base at V and 6 bases at J, with 9 bases between the two ends. The CDR3 length is 14 residues. The germline V gene has CDR1 SGHTA and CDR2 FQGNSA. In nucleotides, the CDR3 is TGTGCCAGCAGCTTAGTGCGGGATTCCGGGGAGCTGTTTTTT. Its protein is CASSLVRDSGELFF.

This clonotype was seen at least ten times. The rearrangement uses TRBV11-2 and TRBJ1-6, with D uncertain. CDR1 is SGHAT, CDR2 FQNNGV, per germline. Trimming shortened V by 0 bases and J by 9 bases, and 15 bases separated the two germline ends. CDR3 length: 16 residues. CDR3 in DNA: TGTGCCAGCAGCTTAGATCTCCCGGGTTTAGGTTCACCCCTCCACTTT. Translated, it gives CASSLDLPGLGSPLHF. The variable domain in full, with the rest retrieved from reference TRBV11-2 and TRBJ1-6, is EAGVAQSPRYKIIEKRQSVAFWCNPISGHATLYWYQQILGQGPKLLIQFQNNGVVDDSQLPKDRFSAERLKGVDSTLKIQPAKLEDSAVYLCASSLDLPGLGSPLHFGNGTRLTVT.

This clonotype has a handful of counts. The rearrangement links TRBV29-1 to TRBJ1-2; D is perhaps TRBD1 (5 bases). Germline V lookup: CDR1 SQVTM, CDR2 ANQGSEA. The ends were cut back, 0 bases at V and 1 base at J, with 12 bases in the middle. The CDR3 runs to 15 residues. The CDR3 sequence is CSVEDHGDSNYGYTF. The CDR3 region has the DNA TGCAGCGTTGAAGATCATGGAGACAGTAACTATGGCTACACCTTC.

The chain joins TRBV29-1 to TRBJ2-1, with 11 bases identical to TRBD1. Unmatched junction bases numbered 2, after V lost 1 base and J lost 0 bases. Germline V CDR1 and CDR2: SQVTM, ANQGSEA. The CDR3 has 16 amino acids. CDR3: CSVEGDRGSSYNEQFF. The CDR3 DNA reads TGCAGCGTTGAAGGGGACAGGGGGAGCTCCTACAATGAGCAGTTCTTC.

This clonotype was seen ten or more times. V usage is TRBV5-6 and J usage is TRBJ2-1, with TRBD1 matching 7 bases. The length of the CDR3 is 15 residues. V lost 2 bases and J lost 1; bases outside the gene matches: 3. Germline CDR1 and CDR2: SGHDT and YYEEEE. CDR3 bases: TGTGCCAGCAGCTTCAGGGGGTTGTCCTACAATGAGCAGTTCTTC. Translation gives CASSFRGLSYNEQFF.

This clonotype was seen ten or more times. The chain couples TRBV12-3 or TRBV12-4 to TRBJ1-2; D is ambiguous. There are 12 residues in the CDR3. Trimming shortened V by 3 bases and J by 7 bases, and 9 bases separated the two germline ends. The CDR3 sequence: CASSLTSGGYTF. CDR3 nucleotide sequence: TGTGCCAGCAGTTTGACTTCGGGTGGCTACACCTTC.

This clonotype was counted many times. The chain is built from TRBV12-3 or TRBV12-4 and TRBJ1-6; D uncertain. The germline V and J ends were trimmed by 6 bases and 10 bases, with 19 bases remaining between them. The CDR3 totals 15 residues. The CDR3 DNA reads TGTGCCAGCAGCCTCGGGTCCGGGTTGTCCTCACCCCTCCACTTT. Translation gives CASSLGSGLSSPLHF.

In its sample, this clonotype was seen many times. The CDR3 sequence is CATSDFGQDGTGELFF. CDR3 sequence (DNA): TGTGCCACCAGTGATTTCGGACAGGATGGGACCGGGGAGCTGTTTTTT. The genes are TRBV24-1 and TRBJ2-2; 7 bases map to TRBD1. CDR3 length: 16 amino acids. CDR1 is KGHDR, CDR2 SFDVKD, per germline. The trim removed 1 base at V and 5 bases at J, leaving 6 bases unmatched.

This clonotype was found many times. This sequence joins TRBV6-2 or TRBV6-3 and TRBJ2-1; 11 nucleotides match TRBD2. There are 18 residues in the CDR3. J lost 4 bases, V lost 4 bases, and 12 bases had no gene match. From germline, CDR1 is MNHEY and CDR2 SVGEGT. This chain's CDR3 is CASSFLTSGNWGYNEQFF. The CDR3 DNA sequence: TGTGCCAGCAGTTTCCTGACTAGCGGGAACTGGGGATACAATGAGCAGTTCTTC.

This clonotype was counted between two and nine times. The rearrangement uses TRBV7-9 and TRBJ2-5, with TRBD1 as a possible D gene (6 bases). V lost 4 bases, J lost 4 bases, and 22 bases lay in between. Germline assignment: CDR1 SEHNR and CDR2 FQNEAQ (reference sequence). The CDR3 extends over 17 amino acids. The CDR3 DNA is TGTGCCAGCAGCTCGGGAACCCGACAGGTTTCCGGAGAGACCCAGTACTTC. Translating it yields CASSSGTRQVSGETQYF. Full variable domain (outside the CDR3, taken from reference TRBV7-9 and TRBJ2-5): DTGVSQNPRHKITKRGQNVTFRCDPISEHNRLYWYRQTLGQGPEFLTYFQNEAQLEKSRLLSDRFSAERPKGSFSTLEIQRTEQGDSAMYLCASSSGTRQVSGETQYFGPGTRLLVL.

This clonotype came up a few times. V gene TRBV2 combines with J gene TRBJ2-3, with D maybe TRBD2 (6 bases). V lost 8 bases, J lost 6 bases, and 21 bases lay in between. CDR3 length: 15 residues. The V gene's germline CDR1 is SNHLY and CDR2 FYNNEI. The CDR3 bases are TGTGCCAGCGGAAATGGGGGGTCGAGCTGGGATACGCAGTATTTT. It codes for CASGNGGSSWDTQYF.

This clonotype was found many times. The chain is built from TRBV6-2 or TRBV6-3 and TRBJ1-2, with a weak D call TRBD1 (5 bases). Germline values: CDR1 MNHEY, CDR2 SVGEGT. V was trimmed by 6 bases and J by 3 bases, leaving 14 bases between them. There are 14 residues in the CDR3. Here the CDR3 DNA reads TGTGCCAGCAGCCGTCCGGACACGTACTATGGCTACACCTTC. Protein product: CASSRPDTYYGYTF.

This clonotype was seen more than once but under ten times. The chain recombines TRBV14 with TRBJ2-1, with TRBD2 matching over 7 bases. Trimming removed 2 bases from V and 3 bases from J; junction bases left unmatched: 7. The CDR3 runs to 16 residues. Germline values: CDR1 SGHDN, CDR2 FVKESK. The CDR3 protein is CASSQIGASGYNEQFF. The CDR3 nucleotides read TGTGCCAGCAGCCAAATCGGAGCTAGCGGCTACAATGAGCAGTTCTTC. The full variable domain, with the rest looked up from reference TRBV14 and TRBJ2-1, is EAGVTQFPSHSVIEKGQTVTLRCDPISGHDNLYWYRRVMGKEIKFLLHFVKESKQDESGMPNNRFLAERTGGTYSTLKVQPAELEDSGVYFCASSQIGASGYNEQFFGPGTRLTVL.

The table lists this clonotype with many counts. The chain is built from TRBV7-2 and TRBJ2-1; D remains ambiguous. The CDR3 loop spans 14 amino acids. Trimming took 0 bases from V and 4 from J, leaving 7 bases between them. The V gene's germline CDR1 is SGHTA and CDR2 FQGNSA. This CDR3 reads CASSLAQMYNEQFF. As DNA, the CDR3 is TGTGCCAGCAGCTTAGCTCAGATGTACAATGAGCAGTTCTTC.

In its sample, this clonotype was seen many times. The chain links TRBV7-6 to TRBJ2-1, with 7 bases that match TRBD2. Germline V gives CDR1 SGHVS, CDR2 FNYEAQ. V dropped 3 bases and J dropped 9; count of bases not matched to a gene: 5. This CDR3 comprises 13 residues. For the CDR3, the DNA is TGTGCCAGCAGCTTGGGGGGGGTGGGTGAGCAGTTCTTC. Its protein is CASSLGGVGEQFF. The complete variable domain, with remaining parts taken from reference TRBV7-6 and TRBJ2-1, reads GAGVSQSPRYKVTKRGQDVALRCDPISGHVSLYWYRQALGQGPEFLTYFNYEAQQDKSGLPNDRFSAERPEGSISTLTIQRTEQRDSAMYRCASSLGGVGEQFFGPGTRLTVL.

This clonotype came up many times. This chain links TRBV20-1 with TRBJ2-2; the match to TRBD2 covers 8 bases. V was pared by 2 bases and J by 4 bases, with 6 bases of the junction left unmatched. Germline assignment: CDR1 DFQATT and CDR2 SNEGSKA (reference sequence). The CDR3 covers 15 residues. CDR3 DNA: TGCAGTGCTAGAATAGCGGGGTCGGGCACCGGGGAGCTGTTTTTT. It translates to CSARIAGSGTGELFF.

This clonotype showed up many times. This sequence joins TRBV5-6 and TRBJ2-1; possibly TRBD1 or TRBD2 for D (5 bases each). CDR3 length: 14 amino acids. V shed 1 base and J shed 8 bases, with 13 bases lying between them. CDR1 SGHDT and CDR2 YYEEEE come from the germline V gene. CDR3 DNA: TGTGCCAGCAGCTTGAGAGGGGCCAGGGATGAGCAGTTCTTC. Protein: CASSLRGARDEQFF.

At least ten counts were recorded for this clonotype. This rearrangement joins TRBV12-3 or TRBV12-4 to TRBJ2-7, with TRBD2 as a possible D gene (6 bases). This CDR3 contains 13 residues. V lost 5 bases and J lost 3, with 11 bases in between. For the CDR3, the DNA is TGTGCCAGCAGTCCGGGACTGATCTACGAGCAGTACTTC. Translating it yields CASSPGLIYEQYF.

This clonotype was observed many times. This rearrangement joins TRBV5-5 to TRBJ2-7; 11 bases are shared with TRBD2. CDR3 length: 14 amino acids. V dropped 3 bases and J dropped 6; count of bases not matched to a gene: 5. Germline V gene data show CDR1 as SGHKS and CDR2 as YYEKEE (reference sequence). This chain's CDR3 is CASSSLAGGGEQYF. The CDR3 DNA follows: TGTGCCAGCAGCTCCCTAGCGGGGGGAGGCGAGCAGTACTTC.

This clonotype was observed many times. V and J are TRBV2 and TRBJ2-3; 8 positions agree with TRBD2. Germline values: CDR1 SNHLY, CDR2 FYNNEI. The V segment lost 2 bases and the J segment 2 bases; nucleotides outside the gene matches: 9. The length of the CDR3 is 17 residues. CDR3 region: CASSEIAAGASTDTQYF. The DNA of the CDR3 is TGTGCCAGCAGTGAAATTGCAGCGGGGGCCTCCACAGATACGCAGTATTTT.

This clonotype showed up many times. The rearrangement uses TRBV6-5 and TRBJ1-5, with D perhaps matching TRBD1 (5 bases). Trimming removed 6 bases at V and 2 bases at J, with 17 bases between. CDR1 is MNHEY and CDR2 is SVGAGI in the germline V gene. This CDR3 has 16 amino acids. The CDR3 spells CASRAGDLGRNQPQHF. The CDR3 DNA follows: TGTGCCAGCAGGGCCGGCGACTTGGGGCGCAATCAGCCCCAGCATTTT.

This clonotype was observed many times. V and J are TRBV11-3 and TRBJ2-5, with D possibly matching TRBD2 (6 bases). Looked up from germline, CDR1 is SGHNT and CDR2 is YENEEA. CDR3 length: 14 residues. V lost 3 bases and J lost 7, with 15 bases in between. CDR3 loop: CASSLGSVGGTQYF. In nucleotides, the CDR3 is TGTGCCAGCAGCTTGGGGTCTGTCGGGGGGACCCAGTACTTC.

The chain is built from TRBV12-3 or TRBV12-4 and TRBJ2-7, with D maybe TRBD1 (5 bases). This CDR3 has 14 residues. V was shortened by 5 bases and J by 2 bases, with 13 bases between the two germline ends. CDR3 coding DNA: TGTGCCAGCAGTAGGGTACAGGCTACCTACGAGCAGTACTTC. Translated: CASSRVQATYEQYF.

This clonotype was detected many times. The chain links TRBV12-3 or TRBV12-4 to TRBJ2-1; D gene ambiguous. The germline V and J ends were trimmed by 7 bases and 4 bases, with 14 bases remaining between them. This CDR3 has 14 amino acids. In nucleotides, the CDR3 is TGTGCCAGCATCCCGTCTGGGATGTACAATGAGCAGTTCTTC. Translating gives CASIPSGMYNEQFF.

This clonotype was counted at least ten times. This rearrangement joins TRBV28 to TRBJ1-1, with 9 bases lining up with TRBD1. CDR3 size: 14 residues. Losses at the gene ends were 6 bases for V and 5 bases for J; bases not matched to a gene: 7. The germline V gene has CDR1 MDHEN and CDR2 SYDVKM. Written as DNA, the CDR3 is TGTGCCAGCAGGGGGACAGGGAAGGGGACTGAAGCTTTCTTT. Residues: CASRGTGKGTEAFF.